The 3 T cell receptor beta chains below all came from one sample that was sequenced in a study of T cells in localized non-small cell lung cancer. Using immunoSEQ multiplex PCR, the repertoire was profiled, and TCRdb retains in-frame clones only, with some absent. This sample has roughly 48,000 clones, with 60% to 80% found just once. The specimen was peripheral blood, collected before any cancer treatment. The source of these receptors is a man aged 35-69 years with stage I squamous cell lung carcinoma.

In its sample, this clone was seen a few times. V usage is TRBV2 and J usage is TRBJ1-6, with D tentatively TRBD1 (5 bases). Trimming pared 7 bases from V and 0 bases from J, leaving 10 bases between. Germline V gives CDR1 SNHLY, CDR2 FYNNEI. The CDR3 is 15 residues long. The CDR3 DNA sequence: TGTGCCAGCAATAGGGGCTACTCCTATAATTCACCCCTCCACTTT. Its translation is CASNRGYSYNSPLHF.

The chain couples TRBV4-2 to TRBJ2-3; no definite D call. Trimming pared 1 base from V and 4 bases from J, leaving 6 bases between. This CDR3 region has 13 residues. Germline values: CDR1 LGHNA, CDR2 YNFKEQ. This CDR3 is CASSQGDADTQYF. The CDR3 nucleotides read TGTGCCAGCAGCCAAGGTGACGCAGATACGCAGTATTTT.

The genes are TRBV9 and TRBJ1-2; the D is unclear. V lost 0 bases and J 4 bases, leaving 10 bases between the germline ends. Germline CDR1 and CDR2: SGDLS and YYNGEE. This CDR3 is 14 amino acids long. CDR3 loop: CASSVDSVTYGYTF. The CDR3 DNA sequence: TGTGCCAGCAGCGTAGATTCAGTTACCTATGGCTACACCTTC. The whole variable domain, filled in from reference TRBV9 and TRBJ1-2, reads DSGVTQTPKHLITATGQRVTLRCSPRSGDLSVYWYQQSLDQGLQFLIQYYNGEERAKGNILERFSAQQFPDLHSELNLSSLELGDSALYFCASSVDSVTYGYTFGSGTRLTVV.